This T cell receptor beta chain stems from a study of blood T cell repertoires in COVID-19. Study details: Acute and convalescent COVID-19 samples came from the United States, Italy and Spain. PBMCs, B-cell-depleted T cells, or T cells were the source of the cDNA or gDNA that made up the material.

Patients from Seattle were sampled longitudinally, starting during active infection. This CDR3 has 13 amino acids. Germline assignment: CDR1 MDHEN and CDR2 SYDVKM. V was shortened by 7 bases and J by 9 bases, with 13 bases between the two germline ends. Study processing details: Cell counts per sample came from amplifying reference gene primers. Measured with immunoSEQ multiplex PCR; TCRdb has only the in-frame clones, and not every one. The D gene and trimming were derived from the DNA, and the V and J assignments and clone size from that table. The data contain about 100,000 clones, 90% of them singletons.

The TCR sequence derives from a man between 18 and 35 years old with COVID-19, enrolled during active disease. V gene TRBV28 combines with J gene TRBJ1-6; tentatively, D is TRBD1 (5 bases). The sequenced material came from peripheral blood. The CDR3 region has the DNA TGTGCCAGCAACCAATTAGGGGTTTCACCCCTCCACTTT. Amino acid sequence: CASNQLGVSPLHF.